Each of the 21 T cell receptor beta chains below was sequenced from the same sample in a study of T cell responses to AZD1222 COVID-19 vaccine. Clones were sequenced by immunoSEQ multiplex PCR, and TCRdb holds only the in-frame ones, with some missing. The profile shows about 120,000 clones, roughly 89% of them singletons. The sample consisted of peripheral blood, taken on day 0 of AZD1222 vaccination. The receptors here all came from an adult in good health.

V usage is TRBV6-2 or TRBV6-3 and J usage is TRBJ2-1; 10 bases line up with TRBD2. CDR1 is MNHEY, CDR2 SVGEGT, per germline. The CDR3 is 16 residues long. V lost 6 bases and J lost 3; bases outside the gene matches: 8. The chain's CDR3 is CASSQARLAGYNEQFF. The CDR3 bases are TGTGCCAGCAGCCAAGCCCGACTAGCGGGCTACAATGAGCAGTTCTTC.

The chain combines TRBV5-4 with TRBJ2-1; D is perhaps TRBD2 (6 bases). The CDR3 spans 16 residues. The V and J ends lost 1 base and 6 bases respectively, with 17 bases between them. Germline assignment: CDR1 SGHNT and CDR2 YYREEE (reference sequence). CDR3 sequence (DNA): TGTGCCAGCAGCTTGAAGGGAGCTCTGGGGGGCAATGAGCAGTTCTTC. Its protein product is CASSLKGALGGNEQFF.

The J gene is TRBJ1-1, the V gene TRBV28; D is undetermined. This CDR3 has 12 residues. Germline V gives CDR1 MDHEN, CDR2 SYDVKM. V was clipped by 6 bases and J by 8 bases, with 13 bases between them. The CDR3 region is CASSSGGWEAFF. In DNA form, the CDR3 reads TGTGCCAGCAGCAGCGGAGGGTGGGAAGCTTTCTTT.

V gene TRBV7-5 combines with J gene TRBJ2-7; the table's D gene call, TRBD2, was not cross checked with the DNA. TRBV7-5 counts as a pseudogene. This CDR3 contains 18 residues. CDR3: CARSAGFVLAGTTLEQYF. In nucleotides, the CDR3 is TGTGCCAGAAGCGCCGGGTTTGTGCTAGCGGGGACTACGCTTGAGCAGTACTTC.

The genes are TRBV15 and TRBJ2-1; TRBD2 might be the D (5 bases). Trimming stripped 3 bases from V and 5 bases from J, with 29 bases between. CDR1 is LNHNV, CDR2 YYDKDF, per germline (reference sequence). The CDR3 is 20 amino acids. CDR3 protein: CATSRTQEYRVGIKDNEQFF. CDR3 sequence (DNA): TGTGCCACCAGCAGGACTCAGGAGTATCGAGTCGGGATTAAAGACAATGAGCAGTTCTTC.

This rearrangement joins TRBV9 to TRBJ2-1; TRBD2 aligns across 7 bases. The J segment lost 4 bases and the V segment lost 3 bases, leaving 7 bases of the junction unmatched. Germline V gives CDR1 SGDLS, CDR2 YYNGEE. The CDR3 is 15 residues long. CDR3 nucleotide sequence: TGTGCCAGCAGCGCCGGGACTAAAGCTTACAATGAGCAGTTCTTC. The encoded protein is CASSAGTKAYNEQFF.

This clone turned up a few times. The chain links TRBV15 to TRBJ1-2, with 7 bases matching TRBD1. Germline-derived CDR1 and CDR2 are LNHNV and YYDKDF (reference sequence). The junction had 6 bases not matched to a gene; V was cut back by 2 bases and J by 3 bases. The CDR3 is made up of 15 amino acids. The CDR3 loop reads CATSRNRGFYYGYTF. In nucleotides, the CDR3 is TGTGCCACCAGCAGAAACAGGGGCTTTTACTATGGCTACACCTTC.

V and J are TRBV2 and TRBJ2-2; D remains unclear. The germline V gene encodes CDR1 SNHLY and CDR2 FYNNEI. V gave up 2 bases and J gave up 2 bases, with 9 bases separating them. The CDR3 runs to 15 residues. CDR3: CASSEKSRNTGELFF. For the CDR3, the DNA is TGTGCCAGCAGTGAAAAGAGCCGAAACACCGGGGAGCTGTTTTTT.

V is TRBV27 and J is TRBJ1-1; D gene unclear. CDR1 is MNHEY and CDR2 is SMNVEV in the germline V gene (reference sequence). The CDR3 runs 15 residues. V was shortened by 0 bases and J by 1 base, with 9 bases between the two germline ends. CDR3 protein: CASSLSWQTNTEAFF. In DNA form, the CDR3 reads TGTGCCAGCAGTTTATCGTGGCAGACGAACACTGAAGCTTTCTTT.

The rearrangement links TRBV5-1 to TRBJ2-7; the match to TRBD2 covers 11 bases. Trimming removed 5 bases from V and 4 bases from J; junction bases left unmatched: 8. This CDR3 contains 15 residues. Per the germline V gene, CDR1 is SGHRS and CDR2 is YFSETQ. CDR3 nucleotides: TGCGCCAGCAGGCAAACTAGCGGGAGTTGGTACGAGCAGTACTTC. It yields the protein CASRQTSGSWYEQYF.

V usage is TRBV11-2 and J usage is TRBJ1-2; 9 nucleotides line up with TRBD1. V dropped 4 bases and J dropped 4; count of bases not matched to a gene: 1. This CDR3 comprises 13 residues. Per germline, CDR1 SGHAT and CDR2 FQNNGV. CDR3 sequence: CASSSGQGYGYTF. Here the CDR3 DNA reads TGTGCCAGCAGCTCGGGACAGGGCTATGGCTACACCTTC.

The chain is built from TRBV29-1 and TRBJ2-6; D is undetermined. Looked up from germline, CDR1 is SQVTM and CDR2 is ANQGSEA. The CDR3 is 13 residues long. Trimming left V 5 bases short and J 2 bases short, with 7 bases between. The CDR3 DNA follows: TGCAGCGTTATCCGAGCTGGGGCCAACGTCCTGACTTTC. This sequence encodes CSVIRAGANVLTF.

Only one count was recorded for this clone. V is TRBV28 and J is TRBJ2-4, with 8 bases that match TRBD2. This CDR3 contains 16 residues. CDR1 and CDR2 from the germline V gene are MDHEN and SYDVKM. Unmatched junction bases numbered 8, after V lost 7 bases and J lost 0 bases. CDR3 region: CASTGVAGLAKNIQYF. The CDR3 nucleotides read TGTGCCAGCACAGGGGTAGCGGGACTAGCCAAAAACATTCAGTACTTC.

V usage is TRBV12-5 and J usage is TRBJ2-2; the D call may be TRBD1 or TRBD2 (5 bases each). The ends were cut back, 2 bases at V and 7 bases at J, with 29 bases in the middle. The CDR3 runs to 20 residues. CDR1 and CDR2 (germline): LGHNT, FRNRAP. The CDR3 DNA is TGTGCTAGTGGTTTGCCGCAGGATTTTAGCGAAAGAAGGGGTCACGGGGAGCTGTTTTTT. It specifies CASGLPQDFSERRGHGELFF.

J is TRBJ1-3 and V is TRBV7-9; TRBD1 matches at 9 bases. J gave up 4 bases and V 5 bases, and 6 bases lay outside the gene matches. In germline, CDR1 is SEHNR, CDR2 FQNEAQ (reference sequence). The length of the CDR3 is 15 residues. This CDR3 is CASSPDRGGGNTIYF. CDR3 in DNA: TGTGCCAGCAGCCCGGACAGGGGAGGCGGAAACACCATATATTTT.

The rearrangement uses TRBV5-1 and TRBJ2-3; the D gene could be TRBD1 or TRBD2 (6 bases each). V was cut by 4 bases and J by 6 bases, with 12 bases left in between. This CDR3 region has 13 residues. Germline assignment: CDR1 SGHRS and CDR2 YFSETQ. CDR3 in DNA: TGCGCCAGCAGCCTGCGGGGACACGATACGCAGTATTTT. Protein sequence: CASSLRGHDTQYF. Combining the CDR3 with reference TRBV5-1 and TRBJ2-3 gives the whole variable domain KAGVTQTPRYLIKTRGQQVTLSCSPISGHRSVSWYQQTPGQGLQFLFEYFSETQRNKGNFPGRFSGRQFSNSRSEMNVSTLELGDSALYLCASSLRGHDTQYFGPGTRLTVL.

The chain couples TRBV11-2 to TRBJ1-6, with unresolved D. Trimming removed 1 base from V and 7 bases from J, with 2 bases in between. CDR3 size: 12 residues. Germline V gives CDR1 SGHAT, CDR2 FQNNGV. The CDR3 DNA reads as TGTGCCAGCAGCTTAGGCAATTCACCCCTCCACTTT. Translated: CASSLGNSPLHF. The variable domain in full, completed from reference TRBV11-2 and TRBJ1-6, reads EAGVAQSPRYKIIEKRQSVAFWCNPISGHATLYWYQQILGQGPKLLIQFQNNGVVDDSQLPKDRFSAERLKGVDSTLKIQPAKLEDSAVYLCASSLGNSPLHFGNGTRLTVT.

This chain links TRBV12-3 or TRBV12-4 with TRBJ2-5, with 7 bases fitting TRBD2. This CDR3 region has 13 residues. The trim removed 4 bases at V and 2 bases at J, leaving 1 base unmatched. The CDR3, as DNA: TGTGCCAGCAGTTCTAGCGGACAAGAGACCCAGTACTTC. This gives the protein CASSSSGQETQYF.

The chain couples TRBV19 to TRBJ1-4; D call uncertain. The ends were cut back, 6 bases at V and 4 bases at J, with 18 bases in the middle. Germline-derived CDR1 and CDR2 are LNHDA and SQIVND (reference sequence). CDR3 size: 16 residues. This CDR3 reads CASRRDSYLLNEKLFF. CDR3 nucleotides: TGTGCCAGTAGAAGGGATTCTTATTTACTTAATGAAAAACTGTTTTTT.

V usage is TRBV5-4 and J usage is TRBJ1-1; D might be TRBD1 (5 bases). This CDR3 region has 15 residues. Germline loops: CDR1 SGHNT, CDR2 YYREEE (reference sequence). The V end was cut by 4 bases, the J end by 5 bases, with 18 bases between. The CDR3 sequence is CASSPQGKGWTEAFF. CDR3 nucleotide sequence: TGTGCCAGCAGCCCTCAGGGAAAAGGATGGACTGAAGCTTTCTTT.

V gene TRBV25-1 combines with J gene TRBJ1-2; 8 nucleotides line up with TRBD1. The CDR3 totals 15 residues. J was trimmed by 6 bases and V by 8 bases; bases with no gene match: 14. CDR1 and CDR2 (germline): MGHDK, SYGVNS. CDR3 DNA: TGTGCCAGCTCAAACTCAAACCAGGGGGCGGATGGCTACACCTTC. It translates to CASSNSNQGADGYTF.